What follows is one TCR beta chain and its context. Its antigen is unidentified. The data belong to a study of cytomegalovirus exposure and HLA in healthy donors. Study details: An early data release held 75 million to 100 million unique TCRs from HLA-typed donors. Broader study findings: DRB1 showed the most TCR associations and HLA-C the fewest in a later analysis, as rates varied by HLA locus.

The V gene's germline CDR1 is SGHRS and CDR2 YFSETQ. The V end was cut by 0 bases, the J end by 5 bases, with 6 bases between. The CDR3 is 12 amino acids. PCR primers comprised 60 Vbeta and 13 Jbeta primers. Profiling relied on immunoSEQ multiplex PCR, and the TCRdb table lists in-frame clones only, not all of them. In the table there are some 120,000 clones, around three quarters of which are singletons. V gene TRBV5-1 combines with J gene TRBJ2-7, with a weak D call TRBD1 (6 bases). Sample: PBMCs. The source of this sequence is a man aged 25 to 45 in good health and CMV-seronegative. The CDR3: CASSLGGHEQYF. DNA of the CDR3: TGCGCCAGCAGCTTGGGGGGGCACGAGCAGTACTTC.